This T cell receptor (beta chain) was recorded in a study of cytomegalovirus exposure and HLA in healthy donors. Regarding the study as a whole: In a later analysis, the majority of CMV-associated beta chains seemingly showed HLA restriction. An analysis that was carried out later associated 16,000 or so TCR beta sequences with HLA alleles at 0.05 false discovery rate.

CDR1 is MNHEY and CDR2 is SMNVEV in the germline V gene (reference sequence). J was trimmed by 7 bases and V by 2 bases; bases with no gene match: 4. The CDR3 contains 13 residues. With 60 Vbeta and 13 Jbeta primers, the PCR was carried out. Repertoires were generated with immunoSEQ multiplex PCR, while TCRdb's copy carries only in-frame clones and drops some. Found here are 150,000 to 200,000 clones, 80% to 90% of them singletons; the top ten hold almost 9.5%. As concerns this clone: Its antigen is still unknown.

The source of this sequence is a man younger than 35 in good health and CMV-seropositive. The sequenced sample was PBMCs. J is TRBJ1-2 and V is TRBV27; 7 bases line up with TRBD1. The CDR3 DNA is TGTGCCAGCAGTTTAATTACAGGGGCTGGCTACACCTTC. It yields the protein CASSLITGAGYTF.